The clone carrying this T cell receptor beta chain was counted at least ten times. This sample was taken from a study of T cells in Graves' hyperthyroidism and ophthalmopathy. Exclusion criteria comprised uncontrolled infection, other autoimmune disease, pregnancy or lactation. The authors took PBMCs from 10 ml fresh peripheral blood. Trimming pared 0 bases from V and 0 bases from J, leaving 9 bases between. The germline gives CDR1 SNHLY, CDR2 FYNNEI. This CDR3 contains 16 residues. Amplified regions were TCR beta CDR3 sequences from RNA transcripts. HTBI primers were employed in a first-round RT-PCR of the TCR CDR3. From the multiplex PCR reads, TCRdb called clonotypes with MiXCR, one entry per CDR3 protein. The sample yields some 600,000 distinct CDR3 sequences, about 14% seen once.

The sample was blood. This chain links TRBV2 with TRBJ2-1; D is unresolved. The receptor was isolated from a young woman with Graves' hyperthyroidism that later progressed to Graves' ophthalmopathy. The CDR3 protein is CASSEAGRSSYNEQFF. In DNA, the CDR3 is TGTGCCAGCAGTGAAGCGGGCAGGAGCTCCTACAATGAGCAGTTCTTC.